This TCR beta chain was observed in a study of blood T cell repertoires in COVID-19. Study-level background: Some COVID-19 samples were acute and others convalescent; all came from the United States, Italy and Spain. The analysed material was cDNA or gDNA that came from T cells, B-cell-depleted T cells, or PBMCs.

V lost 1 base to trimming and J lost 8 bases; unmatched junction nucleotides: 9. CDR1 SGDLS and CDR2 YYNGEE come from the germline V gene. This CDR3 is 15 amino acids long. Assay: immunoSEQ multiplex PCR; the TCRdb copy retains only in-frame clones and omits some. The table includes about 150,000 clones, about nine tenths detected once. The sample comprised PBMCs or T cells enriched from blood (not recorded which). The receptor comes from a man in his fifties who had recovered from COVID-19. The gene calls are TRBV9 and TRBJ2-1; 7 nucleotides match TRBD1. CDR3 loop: CASSVTSGQVDEQFF. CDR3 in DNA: TGTGCCAGCAGCGTAACCTCAGGACAGGTGGATGAGCAGTTCTTC.